This T cell receptor beta chain came from a study of radiation and T cells in renal cell carcinoma. This CDR3 spans 16 amino acids. CDR1 is SEHNR, CDR2 FQNEAQ, per germline (reference sequence). V lost 5 bases, J lost 6 bases, and 8 bases stayed unmatched. Here immunoSEQ multiplex PCR was the method, and the copy in TCRdb shows in-frame clones only, minus some. The repertoire consists of about 150,000 clones, with approximately 88% occurring once and the leading ten covering 10% to 15%. Time point defined: blood 2 weeks post-SBRT. Treatment in this sample: 15 Gy SBRT to primary tumor, nephrectomy 4 weeks later.

V gene TRBV7-9 combines with J gene TRBJ2-3; TRBD2 matches 13 bases. The sample was blood, taken from a patient whose treatment included radiotherapy and nephrectomy. The receptor's source is a woman in her forties or fifties with renal cell carcinoma. In DNA form, the CDR3 reads TGTGCCAGCAGCCTAGGACTAGCGGGGGATAAGGATACGCAGTATTTT. Translated, it gives CASSLGLAGDKDTQYF. Drawing the rest from reference TRBV7-9 and TRBJ2-3, the complete variable domain is DTGVSQNPRHKITKRGQNVTFRCDPISEHNRLYWYRQTLGQGPEFLTYFQNEAQLEKSRLLSDRFSAERPKGSFSTLEIQRTEQGDSAMYLCASSLGLAGDKDTQYFGPGTRLTVL.